This T cell receptor (beta chain) was retrieved from a study of technical replicates of blood from a handful of donors. Using immunoSEQ multiplex PCR, the repertoire was profiled, and TCRdb retains in-frame clones only, with some absent. Of about 70,000 clones listed, about nine tenths were seen once; the top ten hold about 0.37%. The CDR3 has 14 residues. The trim removed 5 bases at V and 3 bases at J, leaving 2 bases unmatched. Germline assignment: CDR1 SGHRS and CDR2 YFSETQ. The sequenced sample was T cells isolated from PBMCs. The chain recombines TRBV5-1 with TRBJ2-3; 11 bases align to TRBD2. This receptor was taken from a human donor in good health. CDR3 in DNA: TGCGCCAGCAGGACTAGCGGGAAAACAGATACGCAGTATTTT. Amino acid sequence: CASRTSGKTDTQYF.